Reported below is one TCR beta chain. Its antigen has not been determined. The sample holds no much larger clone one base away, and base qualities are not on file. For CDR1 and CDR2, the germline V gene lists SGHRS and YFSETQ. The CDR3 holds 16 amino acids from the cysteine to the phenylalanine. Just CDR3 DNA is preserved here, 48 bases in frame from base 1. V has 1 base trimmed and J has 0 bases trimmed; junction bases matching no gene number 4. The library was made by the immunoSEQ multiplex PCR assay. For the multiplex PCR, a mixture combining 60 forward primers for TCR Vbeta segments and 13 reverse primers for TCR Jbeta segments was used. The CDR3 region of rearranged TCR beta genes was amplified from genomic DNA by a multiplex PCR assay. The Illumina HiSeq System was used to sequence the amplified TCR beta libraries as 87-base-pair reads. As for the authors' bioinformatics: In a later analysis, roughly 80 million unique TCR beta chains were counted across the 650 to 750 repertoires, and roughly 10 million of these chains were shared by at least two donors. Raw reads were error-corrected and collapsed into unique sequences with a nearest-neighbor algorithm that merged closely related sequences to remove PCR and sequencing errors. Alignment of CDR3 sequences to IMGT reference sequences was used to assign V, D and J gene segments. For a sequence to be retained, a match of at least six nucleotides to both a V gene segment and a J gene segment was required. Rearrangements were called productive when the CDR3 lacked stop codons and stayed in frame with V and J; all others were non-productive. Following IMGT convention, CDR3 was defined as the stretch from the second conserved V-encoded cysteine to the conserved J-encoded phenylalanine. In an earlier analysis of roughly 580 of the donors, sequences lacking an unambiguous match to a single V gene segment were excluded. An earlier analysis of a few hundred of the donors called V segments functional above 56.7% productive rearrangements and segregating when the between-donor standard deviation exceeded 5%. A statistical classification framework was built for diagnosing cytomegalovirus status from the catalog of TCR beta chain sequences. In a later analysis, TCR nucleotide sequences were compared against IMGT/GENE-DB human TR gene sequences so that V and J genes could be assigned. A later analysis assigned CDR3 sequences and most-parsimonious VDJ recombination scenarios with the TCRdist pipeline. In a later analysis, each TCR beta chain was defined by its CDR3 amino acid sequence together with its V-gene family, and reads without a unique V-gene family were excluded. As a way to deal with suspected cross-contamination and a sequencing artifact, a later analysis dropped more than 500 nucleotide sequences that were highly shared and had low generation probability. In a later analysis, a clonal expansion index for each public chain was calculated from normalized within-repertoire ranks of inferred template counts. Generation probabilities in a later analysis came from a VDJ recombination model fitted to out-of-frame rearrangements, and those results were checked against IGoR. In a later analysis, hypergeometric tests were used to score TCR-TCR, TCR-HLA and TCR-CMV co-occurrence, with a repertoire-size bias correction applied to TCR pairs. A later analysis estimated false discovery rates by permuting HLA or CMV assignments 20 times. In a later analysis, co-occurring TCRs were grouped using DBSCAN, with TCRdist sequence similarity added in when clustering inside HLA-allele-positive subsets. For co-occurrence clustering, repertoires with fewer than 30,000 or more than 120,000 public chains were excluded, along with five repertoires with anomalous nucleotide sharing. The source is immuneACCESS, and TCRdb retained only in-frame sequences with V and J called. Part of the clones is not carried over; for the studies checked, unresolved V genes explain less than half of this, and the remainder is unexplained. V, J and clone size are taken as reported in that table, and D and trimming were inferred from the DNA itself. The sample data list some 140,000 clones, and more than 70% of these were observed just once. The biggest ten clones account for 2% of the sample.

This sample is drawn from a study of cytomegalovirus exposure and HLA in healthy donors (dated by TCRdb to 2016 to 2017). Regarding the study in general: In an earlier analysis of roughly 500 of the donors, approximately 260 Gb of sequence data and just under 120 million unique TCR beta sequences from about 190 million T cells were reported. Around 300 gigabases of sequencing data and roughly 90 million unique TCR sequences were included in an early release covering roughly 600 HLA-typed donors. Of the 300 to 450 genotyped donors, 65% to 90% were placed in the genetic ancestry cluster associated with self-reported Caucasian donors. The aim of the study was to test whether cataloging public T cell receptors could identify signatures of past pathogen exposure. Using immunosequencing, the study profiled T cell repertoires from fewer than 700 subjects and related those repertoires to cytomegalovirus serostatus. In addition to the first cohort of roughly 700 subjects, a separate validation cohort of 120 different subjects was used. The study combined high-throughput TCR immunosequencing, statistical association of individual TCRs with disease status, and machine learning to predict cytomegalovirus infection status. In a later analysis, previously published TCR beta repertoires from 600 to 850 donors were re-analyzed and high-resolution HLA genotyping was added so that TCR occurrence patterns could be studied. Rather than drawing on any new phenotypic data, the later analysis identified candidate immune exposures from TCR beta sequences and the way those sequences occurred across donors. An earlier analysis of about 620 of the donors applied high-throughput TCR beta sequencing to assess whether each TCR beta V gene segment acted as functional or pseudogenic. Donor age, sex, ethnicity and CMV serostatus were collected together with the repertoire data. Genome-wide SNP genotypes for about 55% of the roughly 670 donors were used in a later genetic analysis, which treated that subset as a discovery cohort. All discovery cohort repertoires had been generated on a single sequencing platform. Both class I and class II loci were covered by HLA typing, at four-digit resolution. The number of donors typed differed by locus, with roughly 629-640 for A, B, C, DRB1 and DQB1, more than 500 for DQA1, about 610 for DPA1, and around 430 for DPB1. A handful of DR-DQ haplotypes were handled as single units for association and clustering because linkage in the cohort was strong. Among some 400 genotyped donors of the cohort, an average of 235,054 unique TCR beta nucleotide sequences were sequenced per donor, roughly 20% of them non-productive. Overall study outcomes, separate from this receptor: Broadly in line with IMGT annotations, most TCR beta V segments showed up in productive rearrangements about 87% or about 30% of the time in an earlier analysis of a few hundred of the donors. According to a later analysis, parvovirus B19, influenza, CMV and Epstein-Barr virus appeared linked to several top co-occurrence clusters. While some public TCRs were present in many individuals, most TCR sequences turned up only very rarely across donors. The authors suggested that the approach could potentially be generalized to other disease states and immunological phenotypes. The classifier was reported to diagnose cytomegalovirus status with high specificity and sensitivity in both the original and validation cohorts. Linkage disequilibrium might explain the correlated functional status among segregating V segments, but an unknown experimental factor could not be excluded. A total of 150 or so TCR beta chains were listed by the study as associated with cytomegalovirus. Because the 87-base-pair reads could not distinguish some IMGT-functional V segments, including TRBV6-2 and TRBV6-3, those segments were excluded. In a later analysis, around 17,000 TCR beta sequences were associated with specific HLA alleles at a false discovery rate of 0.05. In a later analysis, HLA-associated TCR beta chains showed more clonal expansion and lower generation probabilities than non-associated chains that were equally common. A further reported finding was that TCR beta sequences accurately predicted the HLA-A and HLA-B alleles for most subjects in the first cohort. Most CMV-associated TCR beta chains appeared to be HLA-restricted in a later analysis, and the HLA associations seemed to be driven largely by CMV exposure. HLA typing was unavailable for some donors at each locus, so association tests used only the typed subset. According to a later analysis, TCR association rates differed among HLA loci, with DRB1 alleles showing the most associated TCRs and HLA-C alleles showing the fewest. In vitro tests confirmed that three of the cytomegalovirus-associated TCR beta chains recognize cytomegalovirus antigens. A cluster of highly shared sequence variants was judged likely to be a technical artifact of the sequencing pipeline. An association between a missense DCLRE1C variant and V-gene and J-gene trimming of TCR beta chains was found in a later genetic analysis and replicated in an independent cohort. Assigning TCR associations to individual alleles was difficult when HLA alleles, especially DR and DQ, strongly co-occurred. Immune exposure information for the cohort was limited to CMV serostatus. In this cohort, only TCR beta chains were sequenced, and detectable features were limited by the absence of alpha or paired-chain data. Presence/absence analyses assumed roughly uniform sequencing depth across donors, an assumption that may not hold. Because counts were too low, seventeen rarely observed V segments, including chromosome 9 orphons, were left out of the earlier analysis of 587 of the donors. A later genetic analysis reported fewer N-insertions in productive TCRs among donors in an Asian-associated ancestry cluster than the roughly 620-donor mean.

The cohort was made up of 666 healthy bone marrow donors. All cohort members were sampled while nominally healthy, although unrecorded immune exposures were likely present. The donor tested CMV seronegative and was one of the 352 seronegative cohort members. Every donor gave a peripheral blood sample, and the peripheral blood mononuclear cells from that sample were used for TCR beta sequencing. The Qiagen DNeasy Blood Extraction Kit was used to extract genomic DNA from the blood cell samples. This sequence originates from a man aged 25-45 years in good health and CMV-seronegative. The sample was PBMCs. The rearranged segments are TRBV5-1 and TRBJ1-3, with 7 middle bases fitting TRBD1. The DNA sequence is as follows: TGCGCCAGCAGCTTGTCCGGGACAGACTCTGGAAACACCATATATTTT. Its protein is CASSLSGTDSGNTIYF.